This T cell receptor beta chain was sequenced in a study of shared clonotypes between healthy human individuals. Study-level points and caveats: Rarefaction showed that sequencing of sorted subsets was incomplete (despite large depth).

Assay runs were performed at deep level. Clones were sequenced by immunoSEQ multiplex PCR, and TCRdb holds only the in-frame ones, with some missing. Altogether over 800,000 clones are present, about 92% being singletons, with the ten largest covering more than 20%. In the case of this clone: The antigen remains unidentified.

This CDR3 is built from 14 residues. V lost 4 bases, J lost 0 bases, and 10 bases lay in between. Germline CDR1 MNHNS, CDR2 SASEGT. CD8 cells classed as naive were CD45RO-negative and positively selected for CCR7, excluding terminally differentiated effector memory CD45RA+ cells. This chain links TRBV6-1 with TRBJ2-7, with D possibly matching TRBD1 (6 bases). What was sequenced was naive CD8+ T cells sorted from blood. This clonotype was sampled from a man aged 25-45 years in good health. The CDR3 region has the DNA TGTGCCAGCAGTGTGGACAGAACCTCCTACGAGCAGTACTTC. It encodes CASSVDRTSYEQYF.